Shown below are 28 T cell receptor beta chains from a single sample sequenced in a study of blood T cell repertoires in COVID-19. Assay used: immunoSEQ multiplex PCR; TCRdb lists only in-frame clones, some missing. The sample carries some 670,000 clones, about 87% recorded once. The sequenced sample was peripheral blood. These receptors originate from a woman younger than 30 with acute or convalescent COVID-19.

The chain couples TRBV11-3 to TRBJ1-2; D might be TRBD1 (6 bases). Germline V gives CDR1 SGHNT, CDR2 YENEEA. The V and J ends lost 1 base and 7 bases respectively, with 10 bases between them. The CDR3 extends over 13 amino acids. In DNA, the CDR3 is TGTGCCAGCAGCTTAGTGGGGGCTTCTGGCTACACCTTC. This translates into CASSLVGASGYTF.

V is TRBV5-1 and J is TRBJ2-6, with 8 bases matching TRBD1. The germline V gene encodes CDR1 SGHRS and CDR2 YFSETQ. With V trimmed by 4 bases and J by 0 bases, 6 bases remained unmatched. The CDR3 spans 17 residues. CDR3 nucleotide sequence: TGCGCCAGCAGCCCCGGACAGGGAATCTCTGGGGCCAACGTCCTGACTTTC. This gives the protein CASSPGQGISGANVLTF.

The rearrangement uses TRBV6-5 and TRBJ1-2, with D possibly matching TRBD1 (5 bases). Trimming shortened V by 2 bases and J by 5 bases, and 9 bases separated the two germline ends. The V gene's germline CDR1 is MNHEY and CDR2 SVGAGI. The CDR3 covers 13 residues. CDR3 sequence: CASSYKRGYGYTF. The CDR3 region has the DNA TGTGCCAGCAGTTACAAACGGGGGTATGGCTACACCTTC.

This clone was counted a single time. The rearrangement uses TRBV15 and TRBJ2-3; possible D gene TRBD2, 6 bases. CDR3 length: 16 amino acids. Per germline, CDR1 LNHNV and CDR2 YYDKDF (reference sequence). Trimming shortened V by 6 bases and J by 0 bases, and 16 bases separated the two germline ends. DNA for the CDR3: TGTGCCACCAGTGCGGCGGGGCGCACTAGCACAGATACGCAGTATTTT. The encoded protein is CATSAAGRTSTDTQYF.

The chain joins TRBV23-1 to TRBJ1-4, with a tentative D call TRBD1 (5 bases). TRBV23-1 is reported as an ORF; its role is uncertain. This CDR3 comprises 17 residues. The V end was cut by 8 bases, the J end by 7 bases, with 26 bases between. This CDR3 is CASAPEGGRDRSEKLFF. CDR3 nucleotide sequence: TGCGCCAGCGCCCCTGAAGGCGGCAGGGATCGAAGTGAAAAACTGTTTTTT.

The CDR3 protein is CAWSVPLLGGTSGGAFF. DNA of the CDR3: TGTGCCTGGAGTGTACCCCTTCTTGGGGGGACTAGCGGGGGGGCGTTCTTC. The chain couples TRBV30 to TRBJ2-1, with TRBD2 matching 16 bases. The germline V gene has CDR1 GTSNPN and CDR2 SVGIG (reference sequence). The J segment lost 15 bases and the V segment lost 0 bases, leaving 14 bases of the junction unmatched. CDR3 size: 17 residues.

V and J are TRBV24-1 and TRBJ1-2, with D perhaps TRBD1 (5 bases). Between the trimmed V and J ends, which lost 0 bases and 4 bases, there was a span of 11 bases. This CDR3 region has 15 residues. Germline CDR1 and CDR2: KGHDR and SFDVKD. CDR3 DNA sequence: TGTGCCACCAGTGATTTGCGGGACTACGGCTATGGCTACACCTTC. Its translation: CATSDLRDYGYGYTF.

This chain joins TRBV19 and TRBJ2-3, with 7 positions matching TRBD2. Germline lookup yields CDR1 LNHDA and CDR2 SQIVND (reference sequence). The trim removed 4 bases at V and 6 bases at J, leaving 7 bases unmatched. CDR3 size: 14 residues. The DNA of the CDR3 is TGTGCCAGTAGTAACGGGGGGTCATGGGATACGCAGTATTTT. Its translation: CASSNGGSWDTQYF. Combining the CDR3 with reference TRBV19 and TRBJ2-3 gives the whole variable domain DGGITQSPKYLFRKEGQNVTLSCEQNLNHDAMYWYRQDPGQGLRLIYYSQIVNDFQKGDIAEGYSVSREKKESFPLTVTSAQKNPTAFYLCASSNGGSWDTQYFGPGTRLTVL.

The chain joins TRBV4-2 to TRBJ2-2; D gene ambiguous. V lost 2 bases and J 8 bases, leaving 3 bases between the germline ends. This CDR3 has 11 residues. Germline loops: CDR1 LGHNA, CDR2 YNFKEQ. CDR3 region: CASSQTGELFF. In DNA, the CDR3 is TGTGCCAGCAGCCAAACTGGGGAGCTGTTTTTT.

This chain uses TRBV2 with TRBJ1-5, with a possible D match to TRBD1 (6 bases). The CDR3 covers 17 residues. Germline CDR1 and CDR2: SNHLY and FYNNEI. Trimming took off 2 bases at V and 5 bases at J, with 19 bases between the two ends. Here the CDR3 reads CASSEFRPGQSDQPQHF. CDR3 coding DNA: TGTGCCAGCAGTGAATTTAGACCTGGACAGTCGGATCAGCCCCAGCATTTT.

The chain combines TRBV19 with TRBJ1-2; TRBD1 matches 10 bases. The length of the CDR3 is 12 residues. Trimming at V came to 11 bases and at J to 9 bases, leaving 9 bases not matched to a gene. Germline V lookup: CDR1 LNHDA, CDR2 SQIVND (reference sequence). DNA of the CDR3: TGTGCCGGCGGGACAGGGGAAAGGAGCTACACCTTC. Its protein product is CAGGTGERSYTF. Full variable domain (outside the CDR3, taken from reference TRBV19 and TRBJ1-2): DGGITQSPKYLFRKEGQNVTLSCEQNLNHDAMYWYRQDPGQGLRLIYYSQIVNDFQKGDIAEGYSVSREKKESFPLTVTSAQKNPTAFYLCAGGTGERSYTFGSGTRLTVV.

V usage is TRBV5-1 and J usage is TRBJ1-5, with TRBD1 matching 9 bases. Germline CDR1 is SGHRS and CDR2 is YFSETQ. Unmatched junction bases numbered 10, after V lost 4 bases and J lost 2 bases. This CDR3 is built from 17 residues. The CDR3 here is CASSPGDRVFGNQPQHF. The CDR3 DNA reads TGCGCCAGCAGCCCGGGGGACAGGGTATTTGGCAATCAGCCCCAGCATTTT.

This sequence joins TRBV5-5 and TRBJ1-3, with D unresolved. CDR3 length equals 14 residues. Trimming removed 5 bases at V and 2 bases at J, with 11 bases between. CDR1 is SGHKS and CDR2 is YYEKEE in the germline V gene (reference sequence). The CDR3 sequence is CASSTEIAGNTIYF. The DNA of the CDR3 is TGTGCCAGCAGTACGGAGATAGCTGGAAACACCATATATTTT.

V and J are TRBV30 and TRBJ2-2, with 7 nucleotides matching TRBD1. V trimming: 2 bases; J trimming: 3 bases; junction bases outside the gene matches: 9. Germline CDR1 is GTSNPN and CDR2 is SVGIG (reference sequence). The CDR3 contains 16 residues. The DNA of the CDR3 is TGTGCCTGGAGTCCTATACAGGGGAAGTACACCGGGGAGCTGTTTTTT. This gives the protein CAWSPIQGKYTGELFF.

This sequence joins TRBV3-1 (or the pseudogene TRBV3-2) and TRBJ1-2, with 7 bases fitting TRBD1. V gave up 2 bases and J gave up 8 bases; unmatched junction bases: 14. CDR1 LGHDT and CDR2 YNNKEL come from the germline V gene (reference sequence). CDR3 size: 16 residues. CDR3 in DNA: TGTGCCAGCAGCCAACACGATAGACAGGGTAGTAACGGCTACACCTTC. Encoded protein: CASSQHDRQGSNGYTF.

The J gene is TRBJ1-2, the V gene TRBV7-8, with a tentative D call TRBD1 (6 bases). CDR1 and CDR2 (germline): SGHVS, FQNEAQ. The CDR3 has 14 amino acids. Trimming left V 2 bases short and J 7 bases short, with 14 bases between. The CDR3 DNA sequence: TGTGCCAGCAGCTTATTGTTGGGGGCAAGTGGCTACACCTTC. It specifies CASSLLLGASGYTF.

The chain links TRBV19 to TRBJ2-7; 9 bases agree with TRBD1. Germline loops: CDR1 LNHDA, CDR2 SQIVND (reference sequence). With 5 bases clipped from V and 2 bases from J, the junction kept 4 bases outside the gene matches. This CDR3 is built from 14 residues. The CDR3 coding sequence is TGTGCCAGTAGTGGGGACAGGGAGGCCTACGAGCAGTACTTC. Translated: CASSGDREAYEQYF.

The rearrangement joins TRBV5-1 to TRBJ2-5, with D perhaps matching TRBD1 (5 bases). Trimming shortened V by 0 bases and J by 5 bases, and 11 bases separated the two germline ends. Germline CDR1 reads SGHRS; CDR2 reads YFSETQ. This CDR3 spans 14 amino acids. The DNA of the CDR3 is TGCGCCAGCAGCTTGGGCGCAGGGTTCGAGACCCAGTACTTC. Protein: CASSLGAGFETQYF.

The chain employs TRBV2 and TRBJ1-4, with 7 nucleotides matching TRBD1. The V segment lost 5 bases and the J segment 7 bases; nucleotides outside the gene matches: 7. This CDR3 has 14 amino acids. Looked up from germline, CDR1 is SNHLY and CDR2 is FYNNEI. The CDR3 DNA is TGTGCCAGCAGTAACAGGGGTGGTAGTGAAAAACTGTTTTTT. It specifies CASSNRGGSEKLFF.

The rearrangement uses TRBV30 and TRBJ2-7, with D possibly matching TRBD2 (5 bases). Germline V gene lookup returns CDR1 GTSNPN and CDR2 SVGIG (reference sequence). V was cut by 2 bases and J by 0 bases, with 14 bases left in between. The CDR3 covers 15 residues. CDR3 bases: TGTGCCTGGAGTCGTGACCGGGAACCCTCCTACGAGCAGTACTTC. Its protein is CAWSRDREPSYEQYF.

The chain has TRBV5-4 and TRBJ2-2, with 11 nucleotides matching TRBD1. This CDR3 contains 15 residues. V trimming: 4 bases; J trimming: 7 bases; junction bases outside the gene matches: 6. Germline CDR1 and CDR2: SGHNT and YYREEE (reference sequence). The CDR3 DNA sequence: TGTGCCAGCAGCCCGGGACAGGGGGAGGTCGGGGAGCTGTTTTTT. The encoded protein is CASSPGQGEVGELFF.

V and J are TRBV6-5 and TRBJ1-2, with D uncertain. This CDR3 contains 15 residues. Trimming took off 6 bases at V and 4 bases at J, with 18 bases between the two ends. Germline V gene lookup returns CDR1 MNHEY and CDR2 SVGAGI. The CDR3 coding sequence is TGTGCCAGCAGCACATCGACACCGCTCGGCTATGGCTACACCTTC. Encoded protein: CASSTSTPLGYGYTF.

Of note for this clone: The junction and the germline gene differ at one end; a read error may be behind it. This sequence joins TRBV20-1 and TRBJ2-7; weak D call: TRBD2 (5 bases). The CDR3 is 11 residues long. Germline CDR1 reads DFQATT; CDR2 reads SNEGSKA (reference sequence). CDR3 region: CSVATAPGKHF. CDR3 nucleotides: TGCAGCGTCGCAACGGCGCCGGGGAAGCACTTC.

The chain has TRBV19 and TRBJ1-1, with D perhaps matching TRBD1 (6 bases). CDR1 is LNHDA, CDR2 SQIVND, per germline (reference sequence). V lost 3 bases and J 3 bases, leaving 11 bases between the germline ends. The CDR3 is made up of 14 amino acids. The CDR3, as DNA: TGTGCCAGTAGTATGGGGGCGGCGGACACTGAAGCTTTCTTT. Translated, it gives CASSMGAADTEAFF.

J is TRBJ1-1 and V is TRBV27; tentative D call: TRBD1 (5 bases). From germline, CDR1 is MNHEY and CDR2 SMNVEV (reference sequence). This CDR3 is built from 13 residues. V was pared by 2 bases and J by 4 bases, with 8 bases between. This CDR3 is CASSLNGGTEAFF. The CDR3 nucleotides are TGTGCCAGCAGTTTAAACGGGGGCACTGAAGCTTTCTTT.

This CDR3 is CASSEAARGRAEAFF. The CDR3 DNA reads TGTGCCAGCAGTGAAGCGGCCAGGGGCAGGGCTGAAGCTTTCTTT. The V and J genes are TRBV6-1 and TRBJ1-1, with D tentatively TRBD1 (6 bases). Germline V gene data show CDR1 as MNHNS and CDR2 as SASEGT. This CDR3 is 15 amino acids long. The germline V and J ends were trimmed by 0 bases and 6 bases, with 14 bases remaining between them.

Details on this clone: In the same sample, other DNA sequences code for this CDR3. The chain is built from TRBV27 and TRBJ2-1; 11 bases align to TRBD2. With 6 bases clipped from V and 0 bases from J, the junction kept 1 base outside the gene matches. CDR1 and CDR2 from the germline V gene are MNHEY and SMNVEV (reference sequence). The CDR3 runs 15 residues. CDR3: CASSLAGGSYNEQFF. CDR3 DNA sequence: TGTGCCAGCAGCCTAGCGGGGGGCTCCTACAATGAGCAGTTCTTC.

The chain carries TRBV3-1 (or the pseudogene TRBV3-2) and TRBJ1-5, with TRBD1 matching over 7 bases. Losses at the gene ends were 2 bases for V and 9 bases for J; bases not matched to a gene: 4. The CDR3 spans 13 residues. Germline loops: CDR1 LGHDT, CDR2 YNNKEL (reference sequence). As DNA, the CDR3 is TGTGCCAGCAGCCAATCGACAGGGCTGCCCCAGCATTTT. It yields the protein CASSQSTGLPQHF.